The clone carrying this T cell receptor (beta chain) was picked up many times. The record originates from a study of early T cells in non-severe SARS-CoV-2 infection. Study-wide background: Unsorted whole-blood RNA was sequenced in bulk, leaving chains unpaired.

In the library, individual cDNA molecules carried attached unique molecular identifiers. TCRdb used MiXCR to reprocess the 5' RACE reads, holding one entry per CDR3 protein. The sample yields around 76,000 distinct CDR3 sequences, 12% seen once. Source material: whole blood. The sequence derives from an adult who was a healthcare worker with PCR-confirmed SARS-CoV-2 infection or an uninfected control (not recorded which).

The CDR3 DNA reads as TGTGCCAGCAGCTGGGTAGGACAGAACTATGGCTACACCTTC. Amino acid sequence: CASSWVGQNYGYTF. V gene TRBV6-1 combines with J gene TRBJ1-2, with D maybe TRBD1 (6 bases). The CDR3 covers 14 residues. Germline V gives CDR1 MNHNS, CDR2 SASEGT. The ends were cut back, 6 bases at V and 2 bases at J, with 13 bases in the middle.